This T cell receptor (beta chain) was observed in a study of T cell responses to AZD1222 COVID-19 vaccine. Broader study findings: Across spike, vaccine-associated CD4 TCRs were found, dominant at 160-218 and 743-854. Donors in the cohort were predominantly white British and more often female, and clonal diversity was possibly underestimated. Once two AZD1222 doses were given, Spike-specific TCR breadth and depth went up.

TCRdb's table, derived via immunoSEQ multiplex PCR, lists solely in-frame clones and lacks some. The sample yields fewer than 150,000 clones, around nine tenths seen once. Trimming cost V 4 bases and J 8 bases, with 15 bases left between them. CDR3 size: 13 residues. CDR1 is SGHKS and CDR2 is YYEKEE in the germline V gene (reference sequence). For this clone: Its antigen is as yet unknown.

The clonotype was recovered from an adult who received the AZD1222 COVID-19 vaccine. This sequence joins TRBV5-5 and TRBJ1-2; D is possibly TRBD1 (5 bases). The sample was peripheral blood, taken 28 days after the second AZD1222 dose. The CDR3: CASSQGGLEGYTF. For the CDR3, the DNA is TGTGCCAGCAGCCAGGGAGGTCTGGAGGGCTACACCTTC.